This is a list of T cell receptor beta chains from one sample in a study of blood T cell repertoires in COVID-19. Assay used: immunoSEQ multiplex PCR; TCRdb lists only in-frame clones, some missing. The sample includes about 200,000 clones, about 93% of them seen just once. Material: peripheral blood. The source of these receptors is a man between 60 and 75 years old with COVID-19, enrolled during active disease. CDR3s include the opening cysteine and the closing phenylalanine or tryptophan. D genes are given only for firm matches. Clone size, where shown, is once, few, many, or a class for clones that have expanded.

V,D,size,J,DNA,CDR3
TRBV4-1,NA,NA,TRBJ1-1,TGCGCCAGCAGCCAAGGGGGCCGCGGGGTAGCTGAAGCTTTCTTT,CASSQGGRGVAEAFF
TRBV18,TRBD1,NA,TRBJ1-1,TGTGCCAGCTCACCACAGCAACCAGGACAGGGGGCTAGGGTGAACACTGAAGCTTTCTTT,CASSPQQPGQGARVNTEAFF
TRBV19,NA,once,TRBJ1-1,TGTGCCAGTAGTACTGGGGCCACTGAAGCTTTCTTT,CASSTGATEAFF
TRBV19,NA,NA,TRBJ2-1,TGTGCCAGTAGTATGGCGCCTAGCGACTCCTACAATGAGCAGTTCTTC,CASSMAPSDSYNEQFF
TRBV18,TRBD1,NA,TRBJ1-6,TGTGCCAGCTCACCCAGTGGGACAGGGACCAATTCACCCCTCCACTTT,CASSPSGTGTNSPLHF
TRBV7-3,TRBD2,NA,TRBJ2-3,TGTGCCAGCAGCTTAAACCCACTAGCGGGGGGCACAGATACGCAGTATTTT,CASSLNPLAGGTDTQYF
TRBV11-2,TRBD1,NA,TRBJ1-4,TGTGCCAGCAGCTTAACCGGGACAGGGGCCGAAAAACTGTTTTTT,CASSLTGTGAEKLFF
TRBV10-3,NA,NA,TRBJ2-3,TGTGCCATCAGTGAGTCGATAGGGGCAGATACGCAGTATTTT,CAISESIGADTQYF
TRBV5-1,TRBD1,NA,TRBJ1-5,TGCGCCAGCAGCCCCGGGACAGGGGTCGGGCCCCAGCATTTT,CASSPGTGVGPQHF
TRBV30,TRBD1,NA,TRBJ1-3,TGTGCCTGGATGAGGGACAGGGTGGGGTCTGGAAACACCATATATTTT,CAWMRDRVGSGNTIYF
TRBV5-5,TRBD1,NA,TRBJ2-2,TGTGCCAGCAGCCCAGGGGGCAGTAGCACCGGGGAGCTGTTTTTT,CASSPGGSSTGELFF
TRBV5-6,TRBD2,NA,TRBJ2-1,TGTGCCAGCAGCCCCGGAGCGCTAGCGGGAACTAATGAGCAGTTCTTC,CASSPGALAGTNEQFF
TRBV7-2,TRBD2,once,TRBJ2-7,TGTGCCAGCAGCCACGGGACTAGCGGACCCTACGAGCAGTACTTC,CASSHGTSGPYEQYF
TRBV7-9,TRBD2,NA,TRBJ2-2,TGTGCCAGCAGCTTAAGGGTGACTAGCGGGAGGACCGGGGAGCTGTTTTTT,CASSLRVTSGRTGELFF
TRBV15,NA,NA,TRBJ2-2,TGTGCCACCAGCACCGGACAGAAGATCACCGGGGAGCTGTTTTTT,CATSTGQKITGELFF
TRBV19,TRBD1,once,TRBJ1-5,TGTGCCAGTAGCAACGCTTCACAGGGGAGGAATCAGCCCCAGCATTTT,CASSNASQGRNQPQHF
TRBV5-1,TRBD2,NA,TRBJ2-7,TGCGCCAGCAGCTTGGCCAGGACTAGCGGGACCATCTACGAGCAGTACTTC,CASSLARTSGTIYEQYF
TRBV7-2,NA,NA,TRBJ1-2,TGTGCCAGCAGCTTAGTAGGAACTACCAGTCCGGGCTACACCTTC,CASSLVGTTSPGYTF
TRBV19,TRBD1,NA,TRBJ1-5,TGTGCCAGTAGTATAGAGACAGGGGTGAGCAATCAGCCCCAGCATTTT,CASSIETGVSNQPQHF
TRBV21-1,NA,NA,TRBJ1-5,TGTGCCAGCAGCGCAAGAACCTTAGACAGGGCCAATCAGCCCCAGCATTTT,CASSARTLDRANQPQHF
TRBV3-1/TRBV3-2,NA,NA,TRBJ1-1,TGTGCCAGCAGCCGATGGGAAACAGGGAACACTGAAGCTTTCTTT,CASSRWETGNTEAFF
TRBV11-2,TRBD2,NA,TRBJ2-2,TGTGCCAACTTCCCGGGGGGGTTAAACACCGGGGAGCTGTTTTTT,CANFPGGLNTGELFF
TRBV6-5,NA,NA,TRBJ2-1,TGTGCCAGCAGTTACTCGATCCGGGGACGGGAGTCAACGCAGTTCTTC,CASSYSIRGRESTQFF
TRBV7-2,NA,NA,TRBJ2-3,TGTGCCAGCAGCCCAGACTGGTTAAGCACAGATACGCAGTATTTT,CASSPDWLSTDTQYF
TRBV4-2,TRBD2,NA,TRBJ2-1,TGTGCCAGCAGCCAAGAACTAGCGGGTTGGAATGAGCAGTTCTTC,CASSQELAGWNEQFF
TRBV2,TRBD1,NA,TRBJ2-1,TGTGCCAGCTTTTTGACCGGGACAGGGAAAAATGAGCAGTTCTTC,CASFLTGTGKNEQFF
TRBV6-2/TRBV6-3,TRBD2,NA,TRBJ2-1,TGTGCCAGCAGTTTGGGCGGGGGGGTCTACAATGAGCAGTTCTTC,CASSLGGGVYNEQFF
TRBV19,TRBD1,NA,TRBJ1-1,TGTGCCAGTAGTATAGCCTCGGGACAGCCTAGCACTGAAGCTTTCTTT,CASSIASGQPSTEAFF
TRBV18,TRBD1,NA,TRBJ1-5,TGTGCCAGCTCACCACAACAGGGGCCTAGCAATCAGCCCCAGCATTTT,CASSPQQGPSNQPQHF
TRBV2,TRBD1,NA,TRBJ1-2,TGTGCCAGCAGTAAACAGGGGGCAGGTGATGCGGGAACCTTC,CASSKQGAGDAGTF
TRBV14,TRBD2,NA,TRBJ2-7,TGTGCCAGCAGCCGGGGGAGGGGCCGCCGCTACGAGCAGTACTTC,CASSRGRGRRYEQYF
TRBV6-5,NA,NA,TRBJ2-1,TGTGCCAGCAGTAAAAAGGGGGGGCATGAGCAGTTCTTC,CASSKKGGHEQFF
TRBV30,NA,NA,TRBJ2-1,TGTGCCTGGAACCTCCAGCAAGGATCGGGCGGGGAGCAGTTCTTC,CAWNLQQGSGGEQFF
TRBV18,TRBD1,NA,TRBJ1-1,TGTGCCAGCTCACCACCGGGCCTACAGGGGGTCGCTGAAGCTTTCTTT,CASSPPGLQGVAEAFF